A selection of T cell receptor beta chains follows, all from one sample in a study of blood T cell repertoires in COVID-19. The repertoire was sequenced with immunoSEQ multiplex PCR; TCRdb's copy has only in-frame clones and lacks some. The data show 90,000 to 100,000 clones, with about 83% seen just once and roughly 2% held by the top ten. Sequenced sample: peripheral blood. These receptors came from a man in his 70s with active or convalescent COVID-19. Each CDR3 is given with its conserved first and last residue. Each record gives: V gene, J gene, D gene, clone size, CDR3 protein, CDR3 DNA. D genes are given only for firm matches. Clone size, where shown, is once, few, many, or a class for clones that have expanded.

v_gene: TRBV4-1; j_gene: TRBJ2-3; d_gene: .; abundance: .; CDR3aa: CASSQAAIVRDTQYF; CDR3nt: TGCGCCAGCAGCCAAGCCGCGATAGTCAGGGATACGCAGTATTTT
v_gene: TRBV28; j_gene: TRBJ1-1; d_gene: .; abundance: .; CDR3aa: CASRLDRQITEAFF; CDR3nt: TGTGCCAGCAGGCTCGACAGGCAGATCACTGAAGCTTTCTTT
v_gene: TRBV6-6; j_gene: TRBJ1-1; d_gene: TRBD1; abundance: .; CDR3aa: CAVAGQENTEAFF; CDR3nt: TGTGCCGTCGCAGGACAGGAAAACACTGAAGCTTTCTTT
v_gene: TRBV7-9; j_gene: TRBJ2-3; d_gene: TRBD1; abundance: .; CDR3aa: CASSFGGTGGSDTQYF; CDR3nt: TGTGCCAGCAGCTTCGGGGGGACAGGGGGTTCAGATACGCAGTATTTT
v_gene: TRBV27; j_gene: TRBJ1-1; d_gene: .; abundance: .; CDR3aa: CASSFSQVMATEAFF; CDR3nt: TGTGCCAGCAGTTTCTCACAGGTAATGGCCACTGAAGCTTTCTTT
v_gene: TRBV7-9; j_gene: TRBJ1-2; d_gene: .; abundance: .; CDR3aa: CASSASTVLSYYGYTF; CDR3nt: TGTGCCAGCAGCGCCTCAACAGTGCTGAGTTACTATGGCTACACCTTC
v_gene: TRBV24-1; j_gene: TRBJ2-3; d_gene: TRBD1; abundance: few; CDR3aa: CATSDPRTGQDTQYF; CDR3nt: TGTGCCACCAGTGATCCGAGGACAGGGCAAGATACGCAGTATTTT
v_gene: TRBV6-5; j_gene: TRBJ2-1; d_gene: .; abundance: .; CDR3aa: CASRTGSANEQFF; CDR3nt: TGTGCCAGCAGAACAGGGTCTGCCAATGAGCAGTTCTTC
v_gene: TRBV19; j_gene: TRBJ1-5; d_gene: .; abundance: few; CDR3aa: CASSMVAGNQPQHF; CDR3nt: TGTGCCAGTAGTATGGTGGCAGGCAATCAGCCCCAGCATTTT
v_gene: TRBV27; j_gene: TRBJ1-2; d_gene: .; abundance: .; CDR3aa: CASSFGSGMRQPPPYGYTF; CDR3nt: TGTGCCAGCAGTTTCGGTTCAGGGATGAGGCAACCACCCCCCTATGGCTACACCTTC
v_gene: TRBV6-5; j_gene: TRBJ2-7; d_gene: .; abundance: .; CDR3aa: CASGHTMVLRNEQYF; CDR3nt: TGTGCCAGCGGCCATACGATGGTGCTCAGGAACGAGCAGTACTTC
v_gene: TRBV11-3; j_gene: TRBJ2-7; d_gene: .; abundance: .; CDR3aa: CASSSRAGDEQYF; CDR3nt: TGTGCCAGCAGCTCACGAGCAGGGGACGAGCAGTACTTC
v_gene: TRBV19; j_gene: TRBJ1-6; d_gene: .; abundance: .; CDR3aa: CATQGDNSPLHF; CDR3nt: TGTGCCACCCAGGGTGATAATTCACCCCTCCACTTT
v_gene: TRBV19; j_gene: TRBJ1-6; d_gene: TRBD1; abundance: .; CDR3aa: CASSITGTGVPNSPLHF; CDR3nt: TGTGCCAGTAGCATAACCGGGACAGGGGTCCCAAATTCACCCCTCCACTTT
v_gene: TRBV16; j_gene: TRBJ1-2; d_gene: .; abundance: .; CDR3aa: CASSQPLGQEGSNYGYTF; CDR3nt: TGTGCCAGCAGCCAACCGTTGGGGCAGGAGGGGTCTAACTATGGCTACACCTTC
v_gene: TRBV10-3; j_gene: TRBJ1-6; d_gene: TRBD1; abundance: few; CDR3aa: CAISGQGHNSPLHF; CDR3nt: TGTGCCATCAGTGGACAGGGGCATAATTCACCCCTCCACTTT
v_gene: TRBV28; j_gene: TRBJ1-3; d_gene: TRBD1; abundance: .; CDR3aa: CASTTGGAPFSGNTIYF; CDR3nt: TGTGCCAGCACCACAGGGGGGGCACCTTTCTCTGGAAACACCATATATTTT
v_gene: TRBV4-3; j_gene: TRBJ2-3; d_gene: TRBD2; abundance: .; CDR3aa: CASSLRLAGSYDTQYF; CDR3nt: TGCGCCAGCAGCCTCAGACTAGCGGGGTCCTATGATACGCAGTATTTT
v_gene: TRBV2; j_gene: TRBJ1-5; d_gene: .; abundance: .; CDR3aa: CASSERVLSNQPQHF; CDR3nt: TGTGCCAGCAGTGAGAGGGTCCTTAGCAATCAGCCCCAGCATTTT
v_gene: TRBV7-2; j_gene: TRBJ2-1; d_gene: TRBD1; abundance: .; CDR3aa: CASSTRQGGEQFF; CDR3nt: TGTGCCAGCAGCACTCGACAGGGCGGTGAGCAGTTCTTC
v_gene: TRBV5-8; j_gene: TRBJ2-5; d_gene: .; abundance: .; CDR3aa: CASSLTGKTQYF; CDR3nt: TGTGCCAGCAGCTTGACAGGGAAGACCCAGTACTTC
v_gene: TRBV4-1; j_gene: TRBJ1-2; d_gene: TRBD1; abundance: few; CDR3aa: CASSSSWTGGTYGYTF; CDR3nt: TGCGCCAGCAGCTCCTCGTGGACAGGGGGTACCTATGGCTACACCTTC
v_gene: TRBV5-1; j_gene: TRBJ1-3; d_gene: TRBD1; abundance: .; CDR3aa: CASSLRQGGDTIYF; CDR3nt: TGCGCCAGCAGCCTAAGACAGGGCGGGGACACCATATATTTT
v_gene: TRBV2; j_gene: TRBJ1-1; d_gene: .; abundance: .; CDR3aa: CASRDSGYTEAFF; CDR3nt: TGTGCCAGCAGGGACAGTGGGTACACTGAAGCTTTCTTT
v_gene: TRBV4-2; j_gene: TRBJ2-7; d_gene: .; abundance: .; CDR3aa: CASSQDQGSEQYF; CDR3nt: TGTGCCAGCAGCCAAGACCAGGGTTCCGAGCAGTACTTC
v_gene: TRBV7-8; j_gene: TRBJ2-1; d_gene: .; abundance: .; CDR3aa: CASSSTNLWFF; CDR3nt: TGTGCCAGCAGCTCAACTAACCTGTGGTTCTTC
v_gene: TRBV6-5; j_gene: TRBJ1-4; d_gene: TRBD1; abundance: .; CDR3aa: CASRPGQFNEKLFF; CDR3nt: TGTGCCAGCAGACCGGGACAGTTTAATGAAAAACTGTTTTTT
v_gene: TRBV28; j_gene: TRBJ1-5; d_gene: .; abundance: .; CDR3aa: CASSAGNQPQHF; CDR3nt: TGTGCCAGCAGCGCGGGCAATCAGCCCCAGCATTTT
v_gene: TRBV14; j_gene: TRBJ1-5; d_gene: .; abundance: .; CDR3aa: CASSPTGLSQPQHF; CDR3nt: TGTGCCAGCAGCCCCACAGGGTTAAGCCAGCCCCAGCATTTT
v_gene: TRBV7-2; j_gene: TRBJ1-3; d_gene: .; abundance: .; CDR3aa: CASSLEHSGNTIYF; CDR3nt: TGTGCCAGCAGCTTAGAACACAGTGGAAACACCATATATTTT
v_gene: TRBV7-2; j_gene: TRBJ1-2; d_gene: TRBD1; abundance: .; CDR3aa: CASSSNRGNYGYTF; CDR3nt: TGTGCCAGCAGCTCCAACAGGGGTAACTATGGCTACACCTTC
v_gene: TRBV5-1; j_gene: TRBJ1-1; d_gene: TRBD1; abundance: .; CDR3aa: CASRQGSNTEAFF; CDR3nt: TGCGCCAGCCGACAGGGATCGAACACTGAAGCTTTCTTT
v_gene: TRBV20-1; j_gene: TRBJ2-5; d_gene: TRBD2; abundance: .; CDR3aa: CSASDRSSGGAIETQYF; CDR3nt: TGCAGTGCTAGTGATAGGTCTAGCGGGGGGGCAATAGAGACCCAGTACTTC
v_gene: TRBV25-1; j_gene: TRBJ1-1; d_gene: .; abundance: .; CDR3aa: CASMGQGNEAFF; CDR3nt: TGTGCCAGCATGGGTCAGGGGAATGAAGCTTTCTTT
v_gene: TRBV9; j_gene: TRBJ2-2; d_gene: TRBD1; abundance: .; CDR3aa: CASSVAGGDTGELFF; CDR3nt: TGTGCCAGCAGCGTAGCAGGGGGCGACACCGGGGAGCTGTTTTTT
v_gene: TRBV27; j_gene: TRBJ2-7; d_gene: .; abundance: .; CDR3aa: CASSYPARAYEQYF; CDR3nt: TGTGCCAGCAGTTACCCCGCGCGGGCCTACGAGCAGTACTTC
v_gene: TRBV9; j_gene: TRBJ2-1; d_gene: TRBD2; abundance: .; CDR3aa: CASSVDPMGLVNEQFF; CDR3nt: TGTGCCAGCAGCGTAGATCCTATGGGACTAGTTAATGAGCAGTTCTTC
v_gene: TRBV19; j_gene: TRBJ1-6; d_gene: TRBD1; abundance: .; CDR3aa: CASRAGTDNSPLHF; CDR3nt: TGTGCCAGTAGGGCCGGGACAGACAATTCACCCCTCCACTTT
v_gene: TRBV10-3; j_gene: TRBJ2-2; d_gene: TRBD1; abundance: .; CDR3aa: CAIRPQGAGELFF; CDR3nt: TGTGCCATCAGACCTCAGGGGGCCGGGGAGCTGTTTTTT
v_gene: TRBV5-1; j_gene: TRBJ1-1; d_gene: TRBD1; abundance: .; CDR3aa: CASSLTGVTEAFF; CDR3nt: TGCGCCAGCAGCTTAACAGGGGTCACTGAAGCTTTCTTT
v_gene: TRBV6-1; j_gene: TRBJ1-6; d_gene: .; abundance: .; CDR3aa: CASSEDTTPPLHF; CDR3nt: TGTGCCAGCAGTGAAGACACAACACCACCCCTCCACTTT
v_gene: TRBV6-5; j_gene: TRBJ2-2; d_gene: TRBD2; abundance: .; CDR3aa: CANRLAGNTGELFF; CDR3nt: TGTGCCAACCGACTAGCGGGGAACACCGGGGAGCTGTTTTTT
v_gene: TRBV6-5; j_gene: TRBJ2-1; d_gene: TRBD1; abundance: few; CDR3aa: CASSYYGTGGHNEQFF; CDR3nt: TGTGCCAGCAGTTACTATGGGACAGGGGGTCACAATGAGCAGTTCTTC
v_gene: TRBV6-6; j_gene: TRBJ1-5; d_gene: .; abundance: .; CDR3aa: CASRPLDGLGNQPQHF; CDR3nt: TGTGCCAGCCGCCCTCTTGATGGCTTGGGCAATCAGCCCCAGCATTTT
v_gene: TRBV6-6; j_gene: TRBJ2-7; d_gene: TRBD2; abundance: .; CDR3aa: CASSYPGLSYEQYF; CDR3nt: TGTGCCAGCAGTTACCCGGGACTAAGCTACGAGCAGTACTTC
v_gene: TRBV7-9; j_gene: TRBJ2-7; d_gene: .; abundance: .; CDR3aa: CASSLAHIYEQYF; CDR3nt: TGTGCCAGCAGCTTAGCTCACATCTACGAGCAGTACTTC
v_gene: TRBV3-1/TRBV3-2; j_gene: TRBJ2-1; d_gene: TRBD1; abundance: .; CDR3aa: CASSKQRDRQFF; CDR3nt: TGTGCCAGCAGCAAGCAACGGGACAGGCAGTTCTTC
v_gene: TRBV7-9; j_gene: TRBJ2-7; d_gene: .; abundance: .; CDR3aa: CASSVTGYGYEQYF; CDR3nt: TGTGCCAGCAGCGTAACAGGGTATGGCTACGAGCAGTACTTC
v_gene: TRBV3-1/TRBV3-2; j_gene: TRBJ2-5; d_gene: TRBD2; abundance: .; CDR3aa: CASSLWRGAAYQETQYF; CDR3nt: TGTGCCAGCAGCCTTTGGCGGGGGGCGGCGTACCAAGAGACCCAGTACTTC
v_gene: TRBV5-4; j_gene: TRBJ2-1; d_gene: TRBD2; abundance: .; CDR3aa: CASSLGEGTYNEQFF; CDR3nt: TGTGCCAGCAGCTTAGGGGAGGGCACCTACAATGAGCAGTTCTTC
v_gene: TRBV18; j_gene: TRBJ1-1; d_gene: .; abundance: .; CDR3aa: CASCGLLNTEAFF; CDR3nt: TGTGCCAGCTGCGGGCTTCTGAACACTGAAGCTTTCTTT
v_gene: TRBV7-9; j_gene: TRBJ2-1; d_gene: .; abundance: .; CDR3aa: CASRLGERGRQFF; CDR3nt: TGTGCCAGCAGATTAGGAGAACGGGGTAGGCAGTTCTTC
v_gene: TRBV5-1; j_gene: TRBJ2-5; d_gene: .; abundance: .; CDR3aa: CASSLAGETQYF; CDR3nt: TGCGCCAGCAGCTTGGCGGGGGAGACCCAGTACTTC
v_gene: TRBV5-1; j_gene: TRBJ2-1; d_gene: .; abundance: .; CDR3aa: CASAMIQAYNEQFF; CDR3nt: TGCGCCAGCGCCATGATACAGGCTTACAATGAGCAGTTCTTC
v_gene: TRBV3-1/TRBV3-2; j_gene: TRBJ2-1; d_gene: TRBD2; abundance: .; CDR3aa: CASSHKVAGVGSYNEQFF; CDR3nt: TGTGCCAGCAGCCATAAGGTAGCGGGGGTTGGTTCCTACAATGAGCAGTTCTTC
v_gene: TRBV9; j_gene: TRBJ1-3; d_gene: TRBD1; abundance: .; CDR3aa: CASSVTPGQGRNTIYF; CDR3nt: TGTGCCAGCAGCGTAACGCCTGGACAGGGGAGGAACACCATATATTTT
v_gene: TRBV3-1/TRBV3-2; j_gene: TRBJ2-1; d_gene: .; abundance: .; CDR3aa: CASSQDYYEQFF; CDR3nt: TGTGCCAGCAGCCAAGATTACTATGAGCAGTTCTTC
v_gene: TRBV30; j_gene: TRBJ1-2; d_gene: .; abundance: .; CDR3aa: CAWSVGEAGHYTF; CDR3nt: TGTGCCTGGAGTGTAGGCGAAGCAGGGCACTACACCTTC